This T cell receptor beta chain came from a study of shared clonotypes between healthy human individuals. Germline V gene data show CDR1 as SGDLS and CDR2 as YYNGEE. The CDR3 has 18 residues. The V gene end was trimmed by 1 base and the J gene end by 1 base; junction bases not matched to a gene: 11. The table came from immunoSEQ multiplex PCR; TCRdb's copy has only in-frame clones and leaves some out. The table has roughly 2,500,000 clones, 93% seen once. This clonotype was sampled from a man younger than 30 in good health. Some clones in this sample may be carry-over from other donors' samples. The sequencing sample was made of naive CD4+ T cells from PBMCs. Subset meaning: CD45RA+ positively selected. This chain links TRBV9 with TRBJ2-1; TRBD2 aligns across 7 bases. This CDR3 is CASSVSSDSRESYNEQFF. The CDR3 DNA follows: TGTGCCAGCAGCGTAAGTTCCGATTCGCGGGAGTCCTACAATGAGCAGTTCTTC.